The 30 T cell receptor beta chains below all came from one sample that was sequenced in a study of shared clonotypes between healthy human individuals. The assay was immunoSEQ multiplex PCR, and TCRdb's table has in-frame clones only and misses some. This sample has 2 million to 3 million clones, with over 85% found just once. Sequencing was performed on naive CD4+ T cells sorted from blood. Regarding subset: CD45RA+ positively selected. These receptors were collected from a man younger than 30 in good health.

The CDR3 sequence is CATHSQANEKLFF. The DNA for the CDR3 is TGTGCCACCCATAGTCAGGCTAATGAAAAACTGTTTTTT. The rearrangement uses TRBV6-1 and TRBJ1-4; no clear D. Deletions cut 10 bases from V and 3 bases from J, with 12 bases between. The CDR3 consists of 13 residues. Germline V lookup: CDR1 MNHNS, CDR2 SASEGT.

The rearrangement uses TRBV7-2 and TRBJ2-3; D uncertain. This CDR3 is 15 amino acids long. V shed 0 bases and J shed 2 bases, with 9 bases lying between them. From germline, CDR1 is SGHTA and CDR2 FQGNSA. The CDR3: CASSLAKNPTDTQYF. The CDR3 nucleotides are TGTGCCAGCAGCTTAGCGAAGAACCCCACAGATACGCAGTATTTT.

This chain joins TRBV11-2 and TRBJ1-4, with D hard to call. The germline V gene has CDR1 SGHAT and CDR2 FQNNGV. The CDR3 loop spans 13 amino acids. V lost 5 bases and J lost 7, with 11 bases in between. CDR3 sequence: CASSPRASEKLFF. The CDR3 DNA reads as TGTGCCAGCAGCCCACGGGCCTCTGAAAAACTGTTTTTT.

CDR3 sequence: CASSINKGTKNTEAFF. The CDR3 nucleotides are TGTGCCAGTAGTATTAATAAGGGGACAAAGAACACTGAAGCTTTCTTT. V usage is TRBV19 and J usage is TRBJ1-1; possible D gene TRBD1, 6 bases. Germline-derived CDR1 and CDR2 are LNHDA and SQIVND (reference sequence). This CDR3 has 16 residues. Between the trimmed V and J ends, which lost 3 bases and 1 base, there was a span of 15 bases. Together with reference TRBV19 and TRBJ1-1, the CDR3 gives the full variable domain: DGGITQSPKYLFRKEGQNVTLSCEQNLNHDAMYWYRQDPGQGLRLIYYSQIVNDFQKGDIAEGYSVSREKKESFPLTVTSAQKNPTAFYLCASSINKGTKNTEAFFGQGTRLTVV.

The rearrangement uses TRBV2 and TRBJ1-1; no clear D. The V and J ends lost 4 bases and 0 bases respectively, with 6 bases between them. This CDR3 is built from 13 residues. Germline loops: CDR1 SNHLY, CDR2 FYNNEI. CDR3 DNA sequence: TGTGCCAGCAGTGGGGGAGTGAACACTGAAGCTTTCTTT. It specifies CASSGGVNTEAFF.

The chain links TRBV7-2 to TRBJ1-5, with TRBD1 identical over 8 bases. Per germline, CDR1 SGHTA and CDR2 FQGNSA. V was pared by 5 bases and J by 0 bases, with 0 bases of the junction left unmatched. The CDR3 covers 14 residues. The CDR3 sequence is CASSDRGSNQPQHF. In nucleotides, the CDR3 is TGTGCCAGCAGCGACAGGGGTAGCAATCAGCCCCAGCATTTT.

Notes on this clone: The same CDR3 arises from other DNA sequences in this sample as well. This chain joins TRBV5-1 and TRBJ2-7; 13 bases align to TRBD2. Trimming took 3 bases from V and 2 from J; bases not matched to a gene: 2. The CDR3 has 15 residues. Germline loops: CDR1 SGHRS, CDR2 YFSETQ. Here the CDR3 reads CASSSGLAGAYEQYF. As DNA, the CDR3 is TGCGCCAGCAGCTCAGGACTAGCGGGGGCCTACGAGCAGTACTTC.

This sequence joins TRBV5-4 and TRBJ2-5; no clear D. This CDR3 region has 13 residues. Germline CDR1 reads SGHNT; CDR2 reads YYREEE (reference sequence). V was cut by 4 bases and J by 5 bases, with 12 bases left in between. CDR3 bases: TGTGCCAGCAGCGGAGCAATGCGTGAGACCCAGTACTTC. Its protein product is CASSGAMRETQYF.

The CDR3 reads CRQLLPIRGRGNNQPQHF. The CDR3 DNA reads as TGCAGGCAACTGCTCCCAATCAGGGGAAGGGGGAACAATCAGCCCCAGCATTTT. This chain uses TRBV29-1 with TRBJ1-5; D may be TRBD1 (6 bases). Germline CDR1 SQVTM, CDR2 ANQGSEA. The length of the CDR3 is 18 residues.

The chain links TRBV5-5 to TRBJ2-5, with 7 positions matching TRBD2. The germline CDR1 and CDR2 sequences are SGHKS and YYEKEE (reference sequence). This CDR3 has 16 residues. V lost 2 bases, J lost 1 base, and 8 bases stayed unmatched. Here the CDR3 DNA reads TGTGCCAGCAGCTTAAACCGCGGACTAGGCCAAGAGACCCAGTACTTC. The encoded protein is CASSLNRGLGQETQYF. Looking up the rest from reference TRBV5-5 and TRBJ2-5 gives the full variable domain: DAGVTQSPTHLIKTRGQQVTLRCSPISGHKSVSWYQQVLGQGPQFIFQYYEKEERGRGNFPDRFSARQFPNYSSELNVNALLLGDSALYLCASSLNRGLGQETQYFGPGTRLLVL.

CDR3: CSVSGIDQETQYF. In nucleotides, the CDR3 is TGCAGCGTGTCCGGGATAGACCAAGAGACCCAGTACTTC. The rearrangement joins TRBV29-1 to TRBJ2-5, with D possibly being TRBD2 (5 bases). This CDR3 spans 13 amino acids. V lost 6 bases to trimming and J lost 0 bases, with 11 bases between them. Germline V lookup: CDR1 SQVTM, CDR2 ANQGSEA.

V gene TRBV7-2 combines with J gene TRBJ2-5; D perhaps matches TRBD2 (6 bases). This CDR3 spans 13 amino acids. The V gene lost 3 bases and the J gene lost 5 bases, with 10 bases spanning the gap. Germline assignment: CDR1 SGHTA and CDR2 FQGNSA. CDR3 bases: TGTGCCAGCAGCTTTCGGGACTTTGAGACCCAGTACTTC. It is translated as CASSFRDFETQYF.

This clone was seen only a few times. The V and J genes are TRBV29-1 and TRBJ1-1; D call uncertain. Germline V CDR1 and CDR2: SQVTM, ANQGSEA. The CDR3 loop spans 12 amino acids. V was pared by 4 bases and J by 1 base, with 7 bases between. The CDR3 bases are TGCAGCGTTGGACCTACGAACACTGAAGCTTTCTTT. Its translation is CSVGPTNTEAFF.

The gene calls are TRBV29-1 and TRBJ2-7, with a possible D match to TRBD2 (6 bases). The CDR3 spans 16 residues. Between the trimmed V and J ends, which lost 1 base and 1 base, there was a span of 17 bases. Per germline, CDR1 SQVTM and CDR2 ANQGSEA. The CDR3 loop is CSVEGGWGVGSYEQYF. For the CDR3, the DNA is TGCAGCGTTGAAGGTGGGTGGGGGGTAGGATCCTACGAGCAGTACTTC.

The V gene is TRBV30, the J gene TRBJ2-7; no reliable D call. Germline V gene lookup returns CDR1 GTSNPN and CDR2 SVGIG (reference sequence). CDR3 length: 13 amino acids. Trimming stripped 4 bases from V and 0 bases from J, with 10 bases between. This chain's CDR3 is CAWTHFLSYEQYF. The CDR3 region has the DNA TGTGCCTGGACGCACTTTCTCTCCTACGAGCAGTACTTC.

The chain couples TRBV7-2 to TRBJ1-1, with D hard to call. Germline V CDR1 and CDR2: SGHTA, FQGNSA. The germline V and J ends were trimmed by 6 bases and 2 bases, with 7 bases remaining between them. The CDR3 loop spans 12 amino acids. CDR3 amino acids: CASRRINTEAFF. The DNA of the CDR3 is TGTGCCAGCAGGCGCATCAACACTGAAGCTTTCTTT.

V gene TRBV9 combines with J gene TRBJ2-3; 16 bases are shared with TRBD2. V was pared by 4 bases and J by 3 bases, with 5 bases of the junction left unmatched. CDR3 size: 17 residues. Germline assignment: CDR1 SGDLS and CDR2 YYNGEE. Here the CDR3 reads CASSPRGLAGGTDTQYF. In nucleotides, the CDR3 is TGTGCCAGCAGCCCGAGGGGACTAGCGGGGGGGACAGATACGCAGTATTTT.

This chain joins TRBV19 and TRBJ2-3, with D possibly TRBD2 on 5 matching bases. The CDR3 loop spans 13 amino acids. Germline CDR1 and CDR2: LNHDA and SQIVND (reference sequence). The V end lost 4 bases, the J end lost 7 bases, and 12 bases lay between the germline ends. CDR3 in DNA: TGTGCCAGTAGTACCGGACTCGGTAATACGCAGTATTTT. As protein: CASSTGLGNTQYF.

J is TRBJ2-2 and V is TRBV2; the match to TRBD2 covers 10 bases. V trimming: 2 bases; J trimming: 7 bases; junction bases outside the gene matches: 4. The CDR3 runs 15 residues. CDR1 is SNHLY and CDR2 is FYNNEI in the germline V gene. DNA of the CDR3: TGTGCCAGCAGTGAAAGCGGGAGGGCCGTCGGGGAGCTGTTTTTT. This translates into CASSESGRAVGELFF.

This clone was seen just once. This chain joins TRBV7-6 and TRBJ2-1, with TRBD2 identical over 9 bases. Germline V gene data show CDR1 as SGHVS and CDR2 as FNYEAQ. The ends lost 2 bases at V and 4 bases at J; junction bases unmatched: 15. This CDR3 is 19 amino acids long. The CDR3 sequence: CASSLRGGGGALGYNEQFF. CDR3 nucleotides: TGTGCCAGCAGCTTACGGGGCGGCGGGGGGGCCCTGGGGTACAATGAGCAGTTCTTC.

This chain links TRBV5-1 with TRBJ2-1; D is possibly TRBD1 (7 bases). CDR3 length equals 15 residues. Trimming took off 7 bases at V and 3 bases at J, with 17 bases between the two ends. The germline V gene has CDR1 SGHRS and CDR2 YFSETQ. CDR3 coding DNA: TGCGCCAGCTTCCCCCTCAGGGGGGACTACAATGAGCAGTTCTTC. Translating gives CASFPLRGDYNEQFF.

The chain recombines TRBV7-9 with TRBJ2-5, with D perhaps assigned TRBD1 or TRBD2 (5 bases each). The germline V gene encodes CDR1 SEHNR and CDR2 FQNEAQ (reference sequence). The CDR3 loop spans 15 amino acids. Trimming removed 2 bases from V and 1 base from J, with 11 bases in between. The CDR3 DNA reads TGTGCCAGCAGCTTACTTGGGGGATCCCAAGAGACCCAGTACTTC. It codes for CASSLLGGSQETQYF.

This clone appeared a single time. The chain uses TRBV7-2 and TRBJ2-5, with D hard to call. The germline CDR1 and CDR2 sequences are SGHTA and FQGNSA. The V end lost 6 bases, the J end lost 5 bases, and 16 bases lay between the germline ends. The CDR3 has 14 amino acids. The CDR3 DNA follows: TGTGCCAGCAGTTCCGGGCCCGTACGTGAGACCCAGTACTTC. Translating it yields CASSSGPVRETQYF.

This clone appeared once. The same CDR3 can be traced to other DNA sequences in this sample. The J gene is TRBJ2-7, the V gene TRBV6-5; D assignment may be TRBD1 or TRBD2 (5 bases each). Trimming removed 2 bases at V and 3 bases at J, with 8 bases between. Germline-derived CDR1 and CDR2 are MNHEY and SVGAGI. This CDR3 is 13 amino acids long. The CDR3 loop reads CASSYRGSYEQYF. Here the CDR3 DNA reads TGTGCCAGCAGTTACCGGGGCAGCTACGAGCAGTACTTC.

This clone was observed a handful of times. The rearrangement joins TRBV2 to TRBJ1-5; D ambiguous. This CDR3 is built from 12 residues. Germline lookup yields CDR1 SNHLY and CDR2 FYNNEI. V was clipped by 2 bases and J by 7 bases, with 6 bases between them. CDR3 protein: CASSETFQPQHF. The CDR3 nucleotides are TGTGCCAGCAGTGAAACGTTCCAGCCCCAGCATTTT.

This clone is a singleton in its sample. The rearrangement links TRBV30 to TRBJ1-2, with 9 bases matching TRBD1. The CDR3 is 13 amino acids. Trimming at V came to 8 bases and at J to 2 bases, leaving 6 bases not matched to a gene. In germline, CDR1 is GTSNPN, CDR2 SVGIG (reference sequence). CDR3 loop: CAGGGQGNYGYTF. CDR3 bases: TGTGCCGGAGGGGGACAGGGCAACTATGGCTACACCTTC.

V and J are TRBV5-1 and TRBJ2-2; D is uncertain. The germline CDR1 and CDR2 sequences are SGHRS and YFSETQ. The CDR3 is made up of 15 amino acids. V dropped 2 bases and J dropped 0 bases, with 8 bases sitting between them. CDR3 loop: CASSFGRPNTGELFF. CDR3 sequence (DNA): TGCGCCAGCAGCTTCGGGCGCCCGAACACCGGGGAGCTGTTTTTT.

The rearrangement links TRBV18 to TRBJ2-1; D perhaps matches TRBD2 (6 bases). V was pared by 0 bases and J by 6 bases, with 12 bases between. Germline lookup yields CDR1 KGHSH and CDR2 LQKENI. CDR3 length equals 15 residues. The CDR3 is CASSPPGKEGNEQFF. As DNA, the CDR3 is TGTGCCAGCTCACCACCGGGAAAGGAGGGCAATGAGCAGTTCTTC.

This clone was recorded once. The same CDR3 can be traced to other DNA sequences in this sample. The chain is built from TRBV7-9 and TRBJ2-5; no clear D. Trimming left V 1 base short and J 3 bases short, with 6 bases between. CDR1 is SEHNR, CDR2 FQNEAQ, per germline (reference sequence). The CDR3 is 13 amino acids. The CDR3 here is CASSLVPEETQYF. Written as DNA, the CDR3 is TGTGCCAGCAGCTTAGTCCCGGAAGAGACCCAGTACTTC. Together with reference TRBV7-9 and TRBJ2-5, the CDR3 gives the full variable domain: DTGVSQNPRHKITKRGQNVTFRCDPISEHNRLYWYRQTLGQGPEFLTYFQNEAQLEKSRLLSDRFSAERPKGSFSTLEIQRTEQGDSAMYLCASSLVPEETQYFGPGTRLLVL.

The chain joins TRBV5-1 to TRBJ2-7; the D gene is possibly TRBD1 (6 bases). The germline V gene has CDR1 SGHRS and CDR2 YFSETQ. This CDR3 comprises 14 residues. V was clipped by 5 bases and J by 6 bases, with 18 bases between them. The CDR3 region has the DNA TGCGCCAGCAGATCCAACAGTCAGGGGAGCGAGCAGTACTTC. This sequence encodes CASRSNSQGSEQYF.